Listed below are T cell receptor beta chains from one sample, sequenced in a study of blood T cells in healthy people across ages. TCRdb re-analysed the 5' RACE reads in MiXCR, keeping a single row per CDR3 protein. Found here are some 1.8 million distinct CDR3 sequences, roughly 43% of them singletons; the top ten hold 20% to 25%. Sample: blood. All receptors come from a human donor in good health. The conserved cysteine and the conserved F or W are not part of the CDR3 here.

V gene	J gene	CDR3 protein
TRBV27	NA	ASGRTGDGETQY
TRBV4-2	TRBJ2-1	ASSQVGGPYSGQF
TRBV5-5	TRBJ2-4	ASSAQARLAKSIQY
TRBV20-1	TRBJ2-3	SARGGGGLDTQY
TRBV20-1	TRBJ2-5	SARDLQKGETQY
TRBV7-2	TRBJ2-1	ASSPRTSYGEQF
TRBV7-2	TRBJ1-3	ASSPQGGRSNTIY
TRBV7-2	NA	ASSLAGGSLAKNIQY
TRBV5-1	TRBJ2-5	ASSLAVGETQY
TRBV24-1	TRBJ1-5	ATSDCPSAGAKH
TRBV7-2	TRBJ2-6	ASSPGAGRRSGANVRT
TRBV7-2	NA	ASSFGSGTTTYEQY
TRBV7-8	TRBJ2-3	ATSVTRVNVNTQY
TRBV4-3	TRBJ2-7	ASSLGHRTLYEQY
TRBV12-3/TRBV12-4	TRBJ2-7	ASSFQPNSYEQY
TRBV6-6	TRBJ2-5	ASSYSGTETQY
TRBV28	TRBJ1-5	ASSLPGQVFNQPQH
TRBV5-1	TRBJ1-1	ASSFLGEGTEAF
TRBV27	TRBJ1-2	ASSPGIQYGYT
TRBV7-2	TRBJ2-6	ASSLAMSGANVRT
TRBV4-3	TRBJ1-2	ASSLDTAGGSGYGYT
TRBV5-1	TRBJ2-5	ASSFQRGNQETQY
TRBV20-1	TRBJ2-7	SARDENASGGYEQY
TRBV25-1	TRBJ2-7	ASSEYFGGGPYEQY
TRBV5-1	TRBJ2-3	ASSPSWDTSTDTRY
TRBV12-3/TRBV12-4	TRBJ1-2	ASSLHPGANLGYT
TRBV6-1	NA	ASSRGRTLPYDLGEQY
TRBV29-1	TRBJ1-1	SVAGTAEAF
TRBV7-9	TRBJ2-7	ASSLRQSSYEQY
TRBV5-4	TRBJ2-5	ASSSDSTSVPETQY
TRBV11-2	TRBJ2-7	ASSLTGSTNYEQY
TRBV20-1	TRBJ2-6	SATRDRGNPGANVLT
TRBV5-1	TRBJ1-4	ASSLFGAANEKLF
TRBV6-5	TRBJ2-1	ASSYAASNLYNEQF
TRBV5-1	TRBJ1-4	ASSLSQTNEKLF
TRBV27	TRBJ2-1	ASRRAGDNNGHF
TRBV7-6	TRBJ1-3	ASSLAPQGFPGNTIY
TRBV7-9	TRBJ2-5	ASSYRGSGKETQY
TRBV20-1	NA	SARDWTSGEETQY
TRBV21-1	TRBJ1-2	ASSKAGFNYGYT
TRBV29-1	TRBJ2-7	SVERSRGTSYEQY
TRBV29-1	TRBJ1-1	SVLTVSGPEAF
TRBV2	TRBJ2-5	ASSDLGGKETQY
TRBV6-2/TRBV6-3	TRBJ2-3	ASSYSPPGFGTDTQY
TRBV9	TRBJ2-1	ASGVTGSNNEQF
TRBV29-1	TRBJ2-7	SVTWDRDSYEQY
TRBV7-2	TRBJ2-3	ASSFRRGGGDTQY
TRBV7-2	TRBJ2-3	ASSNRDGRDTQY
TRBV3-1	TRBJ1-1	ASSQRGLEAF